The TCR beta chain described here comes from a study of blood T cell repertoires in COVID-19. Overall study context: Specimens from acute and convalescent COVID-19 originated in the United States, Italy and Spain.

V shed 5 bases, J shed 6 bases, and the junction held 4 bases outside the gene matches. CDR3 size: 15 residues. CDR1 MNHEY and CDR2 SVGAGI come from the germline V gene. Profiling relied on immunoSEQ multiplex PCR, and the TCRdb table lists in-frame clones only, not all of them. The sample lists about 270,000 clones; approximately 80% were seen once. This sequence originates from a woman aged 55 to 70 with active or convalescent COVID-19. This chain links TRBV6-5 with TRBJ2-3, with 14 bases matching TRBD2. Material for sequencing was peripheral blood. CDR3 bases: TGTGCCAGCAGTAGACTAGCGGGGGGGTCGGATACGCAGTATTTT. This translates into CASSRLAGGSDTQYF.